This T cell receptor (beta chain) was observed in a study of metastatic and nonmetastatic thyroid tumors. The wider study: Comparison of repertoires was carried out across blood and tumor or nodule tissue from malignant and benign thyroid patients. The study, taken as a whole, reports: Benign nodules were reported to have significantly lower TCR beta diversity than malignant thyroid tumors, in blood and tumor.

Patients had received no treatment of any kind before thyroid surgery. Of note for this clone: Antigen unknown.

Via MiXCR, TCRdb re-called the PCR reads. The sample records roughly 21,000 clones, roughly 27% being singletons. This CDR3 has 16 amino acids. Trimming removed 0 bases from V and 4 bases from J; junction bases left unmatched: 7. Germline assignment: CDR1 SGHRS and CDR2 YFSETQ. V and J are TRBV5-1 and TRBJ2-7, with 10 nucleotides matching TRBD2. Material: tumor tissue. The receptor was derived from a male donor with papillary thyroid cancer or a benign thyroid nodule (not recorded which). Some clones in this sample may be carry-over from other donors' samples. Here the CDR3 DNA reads TGCGCCAGCAGCTTGGGGACCGGGACTAGCGTTTACGAGCAGTACTTC. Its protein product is CASSLGTGTSVYEQYF.